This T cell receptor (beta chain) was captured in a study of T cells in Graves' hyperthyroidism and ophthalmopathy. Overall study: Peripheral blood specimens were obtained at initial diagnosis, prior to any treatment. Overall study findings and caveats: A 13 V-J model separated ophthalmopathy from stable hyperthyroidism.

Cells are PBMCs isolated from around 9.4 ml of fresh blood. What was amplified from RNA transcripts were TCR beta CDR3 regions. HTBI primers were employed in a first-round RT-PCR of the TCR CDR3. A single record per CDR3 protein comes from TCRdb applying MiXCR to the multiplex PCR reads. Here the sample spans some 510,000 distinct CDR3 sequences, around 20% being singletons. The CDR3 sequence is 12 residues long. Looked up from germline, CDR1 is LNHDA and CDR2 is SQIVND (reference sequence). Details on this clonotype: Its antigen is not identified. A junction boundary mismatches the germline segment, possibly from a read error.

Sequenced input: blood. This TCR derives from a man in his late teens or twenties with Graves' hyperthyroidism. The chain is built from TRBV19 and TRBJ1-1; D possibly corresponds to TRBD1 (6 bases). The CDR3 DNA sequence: TGTGCCAGTAGTATTGGGGGGGCTGAAGCTTGCTTT. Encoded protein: CASSIGGAEACF.